Below are 5 T cell receptor beta chains sequenced from a single sample in a study of naive and memory T cell subsets. General observations from the study: Naive repertoires, especially CD8, held a few larger clonotypes, possibly memory cells re-expressing CD45RA.

Two oligonucleotides, mixed equimolar, formed the beta constant-region primer covering TRBC1 and TRBC2. Nested alpha and beta constant-region primers with the SP2 primer drove four PCR rounds on ligated cDNA. In TCRdb, the UMI-ligation and nested PCR reads were re-called with MiXCR into one record per CDR3 protein. This sample has approximately 150,000 distinct CDR3 sequences, with 22% found just once. These receptors lack a known antigen. Sequencing was performed on naive CD4+ T cells from blood. These receptors originate from a human donor in good health.

The chain links TRBV3-1 to TRBJ2-3; 8 bases fit TRBD2. V lost 4 bases and J lost 0; bases outside the gene matches: 9. The germline V gene has CDR1 LGHDT and CDR2 YNNKEL (reference sequence). CDR3 length equals 17 residues. CDR3 sequence (DNA): TGTGCCAGCAGCCCGAACGGGAGGGCTCTAAGCACAGATACGCAGTATTTT. Translating gives CASSPNGRALSTDTQYF.

In its sample, this clonotype was seen many times. The chain combines TRBV27 with TRBJ1-6; no reliable D call. In germline, CDR1 is MNHEY, CDR2 SMNVEV (reference sequence). This CDR3 has 13 residues. V was shortened by 0 bases and J by 13 bases, with 10 bases between the two germline ends. The DNA of the CDR3 is TGTGCCAGCAGTTTATCGATCGGTTCGCCCCTCCACTTT. Translation: CASSLSIGSPLHF.

This chain joins TRBV28 and TRBJ2-1; D is undetermined. This CDR3 spans 13 amino acids. Germline CDR1 and CDR2: MDHEN and SYDVKM. The V end lost 9 bases, the J end lost 2 bases, and 11 bases lay between the germline ends. In DNA, the CDR3 is TGTGCCAGTAAAAGCAGCCCCTACAATGAGCAGTTCTTC. Its translation is CASKSSPYNEQFF.

This chain connects TRBV19 to TRBJ2-5; D unresolved. V shed 10 bases and J shed 0 bases, with 18 bases lying between them. CDR3 length: 15 amino acids. CDR1 is LNHDA and CDR2 is SQIVND in the germline V gene (reference sequence). Here the CDR3 DNA reads TGTGCCACCGCACTCGGAACAGTGTACCAAGAGACCCAGTACTTC. Its translation: CATALGTVYQETQYF.

The table lists this clonotype with a few counts. This rearrangement joins TRBV6-5 to TRBJ2-1, with TRBD2 identical over 8 bases. Germline CDR1 and CDR2: MNHEY and SVGAGI. This CDR3 contains 16 residues. Trimming removed 4 bases from V and 8 bases from J; junction bases left unmatched: 13. CDR3 DNA: TGTGCCAGCAGTTCCCCAGCGGGAGTTGCTGGGGATGAGCAGTTCTTC. Its protein product is CASSSPAGVAGDEQFF.